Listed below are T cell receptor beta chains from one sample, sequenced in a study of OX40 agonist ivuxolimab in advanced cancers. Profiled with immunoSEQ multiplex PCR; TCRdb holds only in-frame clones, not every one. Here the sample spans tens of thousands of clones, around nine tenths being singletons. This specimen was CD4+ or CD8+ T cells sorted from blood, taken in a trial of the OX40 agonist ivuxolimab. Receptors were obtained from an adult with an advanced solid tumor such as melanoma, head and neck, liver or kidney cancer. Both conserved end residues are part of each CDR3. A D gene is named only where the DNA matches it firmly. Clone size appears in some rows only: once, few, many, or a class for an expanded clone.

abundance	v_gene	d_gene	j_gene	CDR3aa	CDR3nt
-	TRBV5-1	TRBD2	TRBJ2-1	CASRSLAGGDEQFF	TGCGCCAGCAGGTCCCTAGCGGGGGGCGATGAGCAGTTCTTC
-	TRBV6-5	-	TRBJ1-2	CASSYETVNGYTF	TGTGCCAGCAGTTACGAGACAGTCAATGGCTACACCTTC
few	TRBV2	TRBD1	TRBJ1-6	CASSEVGQSNSPLHF	TGTGCCAGCAGTGAAGTGGGACAGTCGAATTCACCCCTCCACTTT
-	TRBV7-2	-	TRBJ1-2	CASSLGVNSGYTF	TGTGCCAGCAGCTTAGGGGTGAACTCTGGCTACACCTTC
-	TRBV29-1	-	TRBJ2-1	CSVEEFNNEQFF	TGCAGCGTTGAAGAGTTCAACAATGAGCAGTTCTTC
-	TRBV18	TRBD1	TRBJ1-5	CASSPDRDYSQPQHF	TGTGCCAGCTCGCCCGACAGGGACTACAGTCAGCCCCAGCATTTT
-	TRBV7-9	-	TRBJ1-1	CASSIRTVNTEAFF	TGTGCCAGCAGCATCCGGACTGTGAACACTGAAGCTTTCTTT
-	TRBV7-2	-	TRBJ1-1	CASSSNWGGTEAFF	TGTGCCAGCAGCTCGAACTGGGGGGGCACTGAAGCTTTCTTT
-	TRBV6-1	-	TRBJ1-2	CASSEGGYTF	TGTGCCAGCAGTGAAGGGGGCTACACCTTC
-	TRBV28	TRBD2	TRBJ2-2	CASSSRPSGRLTGELFF	TGTGCCAGCAGTTCCCGCCCTAGCGGGAGGCTAACCGGGGAGCTGTTTTTT
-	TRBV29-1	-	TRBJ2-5	CSVGGGEETQYF	TGCAGCGTTGGAGGTGGAGAAGAGACCCAGTACTTC
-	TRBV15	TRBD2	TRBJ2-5	CATSRGLADQETQYF	TGTGCCACCAGCAGGGGCCTAGCGGACCAAGAGACCCAGTACTTC
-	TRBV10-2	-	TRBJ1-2	CASKQLANYGYTF	TGCGCCAGCAAGCAGCTAGCTAACTATGGCTACACCTTC
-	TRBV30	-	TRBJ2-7	CAWTTTGTPQYF	TGTGCCTGGACAACCACCGGGACACCCCAGTACTTC
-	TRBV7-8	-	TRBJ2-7	CASSPGLGEQYF	TGTGCCAGCAGTCCAGGGTTGGGCGAGCAGTACTTC
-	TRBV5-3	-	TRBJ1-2	CARSARDGPPPSGYTF	TGTGCCAGAAGCGCCCGGGACGGACCTCCCCCATCGGGCTACACCTTC
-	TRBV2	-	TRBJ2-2	CASSESFEVNTGELFF	TGTGCCAGCAGTGAAAGTTTTGAGGTGAACACCGGGGAGCTGTTTTTT
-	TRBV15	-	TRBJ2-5	CATSRGQRQETQYF	TGTGCCACCAGCAGAGGGCAGAGACAAGAGACCCAGTACTTC
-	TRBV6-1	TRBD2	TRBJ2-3	CASRQRGTDTQYF	TGTGCCAGCAGGCAGCGGGGAACAGATACGCAGTATTTT
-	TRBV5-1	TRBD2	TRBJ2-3	CASSSTSGGSTDTQYF	TGCGCCAGCAGCTCAACTAGCGGGGGCAGCACAGATACGCAGTATTTT
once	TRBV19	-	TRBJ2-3	CASSTATGSTDTQYF	TGTGCCAGTAGTACCGCGACAGGCAGCACAGATACGCAGTATTTT
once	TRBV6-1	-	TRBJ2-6	CASSDPSGANVLTF	TGTGCCAGCAGTGACCCCTCTGGGGCCAACGTCCTGACTTTC
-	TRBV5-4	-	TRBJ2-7	CASSWGPLGSYEQYF	TGTGCCAGCAGCTGGGGACCATTAGGCTCCTACGAGCAGTACTTC
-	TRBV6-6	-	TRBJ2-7	CASSYRDWSEQYF	TGTGCCAGCAGTTACAGGGATTGGAGCGAGCAGTACTTC
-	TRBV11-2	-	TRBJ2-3	CASSRGTEHTDTQYF	TGTGCCAGCAGCCGGGGGACAGAACACACAGATACGCAGTATTTT
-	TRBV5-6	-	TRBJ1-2	CASSLRLNGPYGYTF	TGTGCCAGCAGCTTGCGCCTTAATGGGCCATATGGCTACACCTTC
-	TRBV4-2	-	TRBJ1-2	CASSQDQDPTRGYTF	TGTGCCAGCAGCCAAGATCAGGATCCCACGCGGGGCTACACCTTC
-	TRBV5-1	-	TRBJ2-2	CASSLDSQGVDTGELFF	TGCGCCAGCAGCTTGGATTCTCAGGGAGTGGACACCGGGGAGCTGTTTTTT
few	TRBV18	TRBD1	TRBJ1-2	CASSPGQLYGYTF	TGTGCCAGCTCACCGGGACAGTTGTATGGCTACACCTTC
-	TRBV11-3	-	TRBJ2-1	CASSMGREQFF	TGTGCCAGCAGCATGGGCCGTGAGCAGTTCTTC
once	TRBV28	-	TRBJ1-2	CASSLGVNYGYTF	TGTGCCAGCAGTTTAGGGGTTAACTATGGCTACACCTTC
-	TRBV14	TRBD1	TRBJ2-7	CASSLMLQGYPYEQYF	TGTGCCAGCAGCCTTATGCTACAGGGGTACCCTTACGAGCAGTACTTC
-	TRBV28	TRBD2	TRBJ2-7	CASSFSSGEYEQYF	TGTGCCAGCAGTTTTTCTAGCGGGGAGTACGAGCAGTACTTC
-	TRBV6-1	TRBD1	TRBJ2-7	CASSEGGQVYEQYF	TGTGCCAGCAGTGAAGGGGGACAGGTATACGAGCAGTACTTC
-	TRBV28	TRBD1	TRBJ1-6	CASGTGAPVPYNSPLHF	TGTGCCAGCGGTACAGGGGCCCCAGTCCCCTATAATTCACCCCTCCACTTT
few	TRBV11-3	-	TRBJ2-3	CASSLAASSDTQYF	TGTGCCAGCAGCTTAGCGGCTAGTTCAGATACGCAGTATTTT
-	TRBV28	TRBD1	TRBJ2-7	CASGQGGPYEQYF	TGTGCCAGCGGACAGGGGGGGCCCTACGAGCAGTACTTC
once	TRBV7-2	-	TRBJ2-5	CASSLAGETQYF	TGTGCCAGCAGCTTAGCGGGCGAGACCCAGTACTTC
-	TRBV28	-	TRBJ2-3	CASSPRHPTDTQYF	TGTGCCAGCAGTCCGCGACACCCCACAGATACGCAGTATTTT
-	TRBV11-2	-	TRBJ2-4	CASSFTGKDIQYF	TGTGCCAGCAGCTTTACAGGGAAGGACATTCAGTACTTC
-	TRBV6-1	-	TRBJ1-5	CATGQSYSNQPQHF	TGTGCCACAGGACAGAGTTATAGCAATCAGCCCCAGCATTTT
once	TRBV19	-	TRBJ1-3	CASRGRAGNTIYF	TGTGCCAGTAGAGGCAGGGCCGGAAACACCATATATTTT
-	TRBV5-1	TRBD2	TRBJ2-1	CASSGGRAANEQFF	TGCGCCAGCAGCGGCGGGAGGGCCGCAAATGAGCAGTTCTTC
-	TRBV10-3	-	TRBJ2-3	CAISDPLASSTDTQYF	TGTGCCATCAGTGACCCCCTAGCGTCTAGCACAGATACGCAGTATTTT
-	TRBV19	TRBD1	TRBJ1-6	CASSRGTGMDSPLHF	TGTGCCAGTAGTAGAGGGACAGGGATGGATTCACCCCTCCACTTT